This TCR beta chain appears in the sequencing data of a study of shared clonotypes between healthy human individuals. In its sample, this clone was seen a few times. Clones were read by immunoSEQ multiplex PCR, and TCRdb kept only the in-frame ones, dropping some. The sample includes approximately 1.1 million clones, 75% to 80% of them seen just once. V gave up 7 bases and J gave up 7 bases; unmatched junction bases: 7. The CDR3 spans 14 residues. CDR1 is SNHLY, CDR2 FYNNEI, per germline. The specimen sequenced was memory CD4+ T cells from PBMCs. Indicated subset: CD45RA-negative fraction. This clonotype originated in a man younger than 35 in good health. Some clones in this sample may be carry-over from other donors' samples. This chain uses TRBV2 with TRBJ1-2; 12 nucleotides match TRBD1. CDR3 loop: CASIRDRGPVGYTF. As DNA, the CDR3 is TGTGCCAGCATCCGGGACAGGGGGCCAGTTGGCTACACCTTC. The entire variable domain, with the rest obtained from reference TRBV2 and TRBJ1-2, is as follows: EPEVTQTPSHQVTQMGQEVILRCVPISNHLYFYWYRQILGQKVEFLVSFYNNEISEKSEIFDDQFSVERPDGSNFTLKIRSTKLEDSAMYFCASIRDRGPVGYTFGSGTRLTVV.